The source of this T cell receptor beta chain is a study of vaccination effects on CD4 cells after COVID-19. In the study overall: Vaccination of participants consisted of two doses of either the BNT162b2 or mRNA-1273 vaccine.

Expansion of antigen-specific CD4+ T cells with viral peptide pools was carried out by the ViraFEST assay before sequencing. Once cultured for 10 days, the cells underwent separation to obtain CD4+ T cells. The person acquired a PCR-confirmed SARS-CoV-2 infection between March and December 2020. The ends lost 6 bases at V and 6 bases at J; junction bases unmatched: 14. The V gene's germline CDR1 is SQVTM and CDR2 ANQGSEA. CDR3 length equals 15 residues. Note on this clone: What it recognizes is unknown.

Assay: immunoSEQ multiplex PCR; the TCRdb copy retains only in-frame clones and omits some. Seen here are tens of thousands of clones, more than 70% observed once, and the top ten hold roughly 37%. The chain uses TRBV29-1 and TRBJ1-2, with 9 bases fitting TRBD1. The clonotype originates from a human donor who had a prior SARS-CoV-2 infection. Sequenced material: CD4+ T cells from PBMCs cultured with a peptide pool, taken before COVID-19 vaccination. CDR3 protein: CSVHQAGTGRDGYTF. The CDR3 coding sequence is TGCAGCGTCCATCAAGCCGGGACAGGGAGAGATGGCTACACCTTC. Full variable domain (missing parts from reference TRBV29-1 and TRBJ1-2): SAVISQKPSRDICQRGTSLTIQCQVDSQVTMMFWYRQQPGQSLTLIATANQGSEATYESGFVIDKFPISRPNLTFSTLTVSNMSPEDSSIYLCSVHQAGTGRDGYTFGSGTRLTVV.